This record concerns one T cell receptor (beta chain) sequence. This clonotype came up a few times. The specificity of this receptor is unknown. There are no base qualities to consult, and no much larger clone falls within one base. The record originates from a study of T cells in Graves' hyperthyroidism and ophthalmopathy (dated by TCRdb to 2018 to 2020). With regard to the full study: Peripheral blood was collected at initial diagnosis, before any treatment. To identify TCR V-J signatures that set the groups apart, the researchers used a discovery cohort of more than 95 patients, made up of roughly 40 with Graves' ophthalmopathy and 57 with stable Graves' hyperthyroidism. Prospective prediction of ophthalmopathy was tested in an independent validation cohort consisting of 18 to 20 hyperthyroidism patients and 15 or so patients who later progressed to ophthalmopathy. The approximately 98 discovery patients were randomly divided into training and test sets at a 7:3 ratio. In about 6 Graves' hyperthyroidism patients, the study also compared T-cell repertoires from thyroid tissue with T-cell repertoires from blood. Following sampling, methimazole starting at 30 mg daily was given to hyperthyroidism patients, and high-dose intravenous methylprednisolone was given to ophthalmopathy patients. According to the paper, TCR Vbeta CDR3 sequencing was carried out on some 130 peripheral blood samples, which came from fewer than 50 ophthalmopathy, 75 or so hyperthyroidism and approximately 17 progressor patients. Findings and caveats that apply to the study as a whole: Sample size was not statistically predetermined, and investigators were not blinded to group allocation. Blood samples also contained most of the expanded thyroid clonotypes (frequency above 0.001), which suggests that blood repertoires may reflect thyroid immune responses. In validation, progression to ophthalmopathy was predicted by the model with nearly 71% sensitivity and roughly 72% specificity, a median of roughly 6 months before onset. A 13 V-J signature model separated ophthalmopathy from stable hyperthyroidism, with just over 85% sensitivity and roughly 81% specificity in cross-validation and 80%/75% in testing.

TCR beta CDR3 regions were amplified from RNA transcripts. The first round of RT-PCR for the TCR CDR3 was performed with the HTBI primer set and the Qiagen OneStep RT-PCR kit. Libraries were constructed in a second round of multiplex PCR, after which size selection and purification were carried out. The libraries were sequenced on an Illumina HiSeq2000 using paired-end 100 bp reads. Per the source publication's procedure: SOAPnuke was used to process the raw data, with reads discarded if the reads contained adapters or uncalled bases, had a mean Phred below 15, or lacked an exact constant-primer or identifier match. COPE v1.2.5 was used to merge the high-quality paired reads, and each unique nucleotide sequence was defined as a clonotype. MiTCR v1.1 was used to align the clonotypes against IMGT TRBV, TRBD and TRBJ reference segments. The analysis was restricted to V-J combinations with a frequency above 0.0001, which together covered just over 99% of the repertoires. A TCS score was defined as the ratio of F50 (clonal expansion) to E x V (chaos), with BLOSUM62-based TCRdist applied between CDR3 peptides within each V-J. Welch's t-statistics and random forest reduced around 550 V-J features to some 14, which were used in a naive Bayes classifier (R e1071). TCRdb passed the public sequencing reads through fastp at Q25 and MiXCR, retaining productive beta sequences. Rows are unified per CDR3 protein, each entry keeping the most common DNA and genes. None of the V and J calls come from the authors' own analysis; TCRdb made them. The sample table shows around 600,000 distinct CDR3 sequences, and approximately 14% are seen once. Clones ranked in the top ten supply under 8% of the sample.

Stable Graves' hyperthyroidism was defined as the absence of progression to ophthalmopathy over 18 months of follow-up. Hyperthyroidism patients were newly diagnosed, with disease duration under 2 months, and aged 18 to 65 years. The study excluded patients with uncontrolled infections, other autoimmune diseases, pregnancy or lactation. Diagnoses were established on the basis of clinical symptoms, serum thyroxine and TRAb, thyroid ultrasound, and orbital computed tomography. PBMCs were separated from roughly 10 ml of fresh peripheral blood using Ficoll-Paque density gradient centrifugation. Total RNA was extracted with Trizol reagent, and quality was checked on an Agilent 2100 Bioanalyzer. This sequence was found in a woman aged 25 to 39 with Graves' hyperthyroidism. The sequencing sample was made of blood.

The DNA is as follows: TGTGCCAGTAGTAGTAGAGCGGGAGGGTACACCGGGGAGCTGTTTTTT. The resulting protein is CASSSRAGGYTGELFF. The rearrangement combines TRBV19 with TRBJ2-2; the junction holds 10 bases that match TRBD2. The CDR3 runs 16 amino acids, cysteine and phenylalanine included. Left in the record is the CDR3 DNA by itself, 48 bases read in frame from the first base. The germline V gene (reference sequence) specifies LNHDA as CDR1 and SQIVND as CDR2. Clipping removes 4 bases from V and 3 bases from J, with 5 as the unmatched junction base count.